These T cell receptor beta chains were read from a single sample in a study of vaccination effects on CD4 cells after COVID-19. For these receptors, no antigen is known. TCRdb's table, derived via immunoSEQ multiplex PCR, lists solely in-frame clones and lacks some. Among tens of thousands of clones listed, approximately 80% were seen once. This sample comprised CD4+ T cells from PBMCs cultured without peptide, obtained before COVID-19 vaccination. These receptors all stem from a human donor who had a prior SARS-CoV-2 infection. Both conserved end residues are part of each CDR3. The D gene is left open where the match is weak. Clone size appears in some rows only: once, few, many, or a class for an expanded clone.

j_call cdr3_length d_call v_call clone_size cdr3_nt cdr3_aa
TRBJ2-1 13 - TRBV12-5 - TGTGCTAGTGGTTTGGATACCTACAATGAGCAGTTCTTC CASGLDTYNEQFF
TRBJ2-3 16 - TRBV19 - TGTGCCAGTAAGGGCTTCGGGGAACACAGCACAGATACGCAGTATTTT CASKGFGEHSTDTQYF
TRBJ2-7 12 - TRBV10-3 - TGTGCCACCCACCAAGGATCCTACGAGCAGTACTTC CATHQGSYEQYF
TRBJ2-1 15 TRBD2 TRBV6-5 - TGTGCCAGCAGTTACCAACTAGCGGGGTACAATGAGCAGTTCTTC CASSYQLAGYNEQFF
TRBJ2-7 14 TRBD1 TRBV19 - TGTGCCAGTAGGGACAGGGTCACCTCCTACGAGCAGTACTTC CASRDRVTSYEQYF
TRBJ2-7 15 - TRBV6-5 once TGTGCCAGCACCAACAGACAGGTCACGGGCTACGAGCAGTACTTC CASTNRQVTGYEQYF
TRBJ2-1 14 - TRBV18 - TGTGCCAGCTCACCAGGTAACTTCTACAATGAGCAGTTCTTC CASSPGNFYNEQFF
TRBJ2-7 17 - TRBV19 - TGTGCCAGTAGTACCCCCGCGAAAGGTCGCAAAGTCTACGAGCAGTACTTC CASSTPAKGRKVYEQYF
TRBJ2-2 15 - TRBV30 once TGTGCCTGGAGTGGGGAGGGGGCCCCTGCGGGGGAGCTGTTTTTT CAWSGEGAPAGELFF
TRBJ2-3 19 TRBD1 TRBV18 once TGTGCCAGCTCACCATTTCCGGGACACCGGGACAGCCGCACAGATACGCAGTATTTT CASSPFPGHRDSRTDTQYF
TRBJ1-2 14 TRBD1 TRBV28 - TGTGCCAGCAGTTTACTGGGACAGGGCTATGGCTACACCTTC CASSLLGQGYGYTF
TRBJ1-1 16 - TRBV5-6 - TGTGCCAGCAGCTCCCCCTCAGGGTTGGGGGACACTGAAGCTTTCTTT CASSSPSGLGDTEAFF
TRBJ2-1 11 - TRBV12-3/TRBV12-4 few TGTGCCAGCCGAGGAGGTAATGAGCAGTTCTTC CASRGGNEQFF
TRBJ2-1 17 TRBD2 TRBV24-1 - TGTGCCACCCCGTTACGCGCTAGCGGGAGGTCTCACCCTGAGCAGTTCTTC CATPLRASGRSHPEQFF
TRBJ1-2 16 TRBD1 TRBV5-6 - TGTGCCAGCAGCCAGCTGGGACAGGGGGCTGGCTATGGCTACACCTTC CASSQLGQGAGYGYTF
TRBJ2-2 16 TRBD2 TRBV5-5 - TGTGCCAGCTGGTTAGCGGGGGTTCGGGACACCGGGGAGCTGTTTTTT CASWLAGVRDTGELFF
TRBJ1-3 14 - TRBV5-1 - TGCGCCAGCAGCCCACAGGACTCTGGAAACACCATATATTTT CASSPQDSGNTIYF
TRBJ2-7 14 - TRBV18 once TGTGCCAGCTCACCACCGACAGGTTCTAACGAGCAGTACTTC CASSPPTGSNEQYF
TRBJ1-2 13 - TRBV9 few TGTGCCAGCAGCGTAGTAGAGGGAGATGGCTACACCTTC CASSVVEGDGYTF
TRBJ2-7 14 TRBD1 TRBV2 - TGTGCCAGCAGTGGCAGGGGGCGAGGCTACGAGCAGTACTTC CASSGRGRGYEQYF
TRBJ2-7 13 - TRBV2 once TGTGCCAGCAGTGAAGGGGATTCCTACGAGCAGTACTTC CASSEGDSYEQYF
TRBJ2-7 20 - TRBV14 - TGTGCCAGCAGCCGCCGACCCAGGGACTTAGTAAGCGGCGGGGCCTACGAGCAGTACTTC CASSRRPRDLVSGGAYEQYF
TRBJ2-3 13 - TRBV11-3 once TGTGCCAGCAGCTTGAGGGGCGCAGATACGCAGTATTTT CASSLRGADTQYF
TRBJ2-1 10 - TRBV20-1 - TGTTGGCGCGGAGGCAATGAGCAGTTCTTC CWRGGNEQFF
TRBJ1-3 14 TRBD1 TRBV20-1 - TGCAGTGCTAGTCAGGACAGGTCTGGAAACACCATATATTTT CSASQDRSGNTIYF
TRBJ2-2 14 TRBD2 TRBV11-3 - TGTGCCAGCAGCTCAAGGCCGGGACTAGCGGTGCTGTTTTTT CASSSRPGLAVLFF
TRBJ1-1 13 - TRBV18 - TGTGCCAGCTCACCACCTAATTCGGGTTCAGCTTTCTTT CASSPPNSGSAFF
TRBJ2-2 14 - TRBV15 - TGTGCCACCAGCAGAGAGCCCCCTCCCGGGGAGCTGTTTTTT CATSREPPPGELFF
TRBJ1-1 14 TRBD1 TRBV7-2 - TGTGCCAGCAGTCGGGACAGGGGACTCACTGAAGCTTTCTTT CASSRDRGLTEAFF
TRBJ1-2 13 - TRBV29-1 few TGCAGCCTCTGGGGGGCCGCTGGGTATGGCTACACCTTC CSLWGAAGYGYTF
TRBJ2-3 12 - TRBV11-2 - TGTGCCAGCAGGCAAGCGGGCCCCGTTTTGTATTTT CASRQAGPVLYF
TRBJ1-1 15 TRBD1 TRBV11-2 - TGTGCCAGCAGCCCTCACCGACAGGGGTCCACTGAAGCTTTCTTT CASSPHRQGSTEAFF
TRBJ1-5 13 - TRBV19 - TGTGCCAGTAATAGCGCGGTCCATCAGCCCCAGCATTTT CASNSAVHQPQHF
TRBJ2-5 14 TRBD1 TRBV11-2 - TGTGCCAGCAGTGGGACAGGGGGATTTGGGACCCAGTACTTC CASSGTGGFGTQYF
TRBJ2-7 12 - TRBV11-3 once TGTGCCAGCAGCAGGGGGTCCTACGAGCAGTACTTC CASSRGSYEQYF
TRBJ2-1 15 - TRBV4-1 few TGCGCCAGCAGCTACTTGATCGAGGCGTCCAATGAGCAGTTCTTC CASSYLIEASNEQFF
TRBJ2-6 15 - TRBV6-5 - TGTGCCAGCAGTTACCTAAACTCTGGGGCCAACGTCCTGACTTTC CASSYLNSGANVLTF
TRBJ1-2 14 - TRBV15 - TGTGCCACCAGCAGAGATCTAAGTAACTATGGCTACACCTTC CATSRDLSNYGYTF
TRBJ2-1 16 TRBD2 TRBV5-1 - TGCGCCAGCAGCTACGGACTAGCGGGGGGTTACAATGAGCAGTTCTTC CASSYGLAGGYNEQFF
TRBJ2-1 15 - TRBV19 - TGTGCCAGTAGTATCTACCTAGTCTCCTACAATGAGCAGTTCTTC CASSIYLVSYNEQFF
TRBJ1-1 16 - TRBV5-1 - TGCGCCAGCAGCTTGGCCCGCGTAGGCAGGGTCACTGAAGCTTTCTTT CASSLARVGRVTEAFF
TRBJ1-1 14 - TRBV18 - TGTGCCAGCTCATCAAGCACGGGGAACACTGAAGCTTTCTTT CASSSSTGNTEAFF
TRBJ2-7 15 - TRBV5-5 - TGTGCCAGCAGCTTGGGGACAGTCCCCTCCTACGAGCAGTACTTC CASSLGTVPSYEQYF
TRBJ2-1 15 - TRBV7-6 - TGTGCCAGCAGCTTAGCGGGAGGGGGTAGGGATGAGCAGTTCTTC CASSLAGGGRDEQFF
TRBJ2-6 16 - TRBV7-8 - TGTGCCAGCAGCTTAAGGGGGGTAGCTGGGGCCAACGTCCTGACTTTC CASSLRGVAGANVLTF
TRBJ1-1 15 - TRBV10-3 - TGTGCCATCAGTGCCTGGGAGGCAATGAACACTGAAGCTTTCTTT CAISAWEAMNTEAFF
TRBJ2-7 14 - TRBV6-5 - TGTGCCAGCAGTTACTCGACACCTGGCTACGAGCAGTACTTC CASSYSTPGYEQYF
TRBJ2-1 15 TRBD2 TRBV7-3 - TGTGCCAGCAGCCAACTAGCGGGATCCTACAATGAGCAGTTCTTC CASSQLAGSYNEQFF
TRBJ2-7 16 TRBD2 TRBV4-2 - TGTGCCAGCAGCCCGATAGCGGGAGCTACCTCCTACGAGCAGTACTTC CASSPIAGATSYEQYF
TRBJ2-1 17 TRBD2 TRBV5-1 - TGCGCCAGCAGCTTGCCCCCGAGTAGCGGGAGTCCAGCTGAGCAGTTCTTC CASSLPPSSGSPAEQFF
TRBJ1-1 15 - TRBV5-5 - TGTGCCAGCAGCCATTACTGGGGGTTGAACACTGAAGCTTTCTTT CASSHYWGLNTEAFF
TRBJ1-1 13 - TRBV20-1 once TGCAGTGCTAGTGACAGTATGAACACTGAAGCTTTCTTT CSASDSMNTEAFF
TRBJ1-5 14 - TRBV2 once TGTGCCAGCAGTGAAAGGACGATGGGTCAGCCCCAGCATTTT CASSERTMGQPQHF
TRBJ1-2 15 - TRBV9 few TGTGCCAGCAGCCGTAGCTTGGATCCTAACTATGGCTACACCTTC CASSRSLDPNYGYTF
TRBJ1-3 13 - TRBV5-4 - TGTGCCAGCAGCTTGGATTTGGACAACACCATATATTTT CASSLDLDNTIYF